Below, 9 T cell receptor beta chains from the same sample are listed, as sequenced in a study of blood T cell repertoires in COVID-19. Sequenced by immunoSEQ multiplex PCR; TCRdb stores in-frame clones only, minus some. The data show tens of thousands of clones, just over 90% seen once. The specimen was peripheral blood. The origin of the receptors is a man aged 40-55 years with acute or convalescent COVID-19.

The rearrangement uses TRBV2 and TRBJ1-1; perhaps TRBD1 as D (6 bases). Trimming took off 3 bases at V and 1 base at J, with 9 bases between the two ends. CDR1 is SNHLY and CDR2 is FYNNEI in the germline V gene. This CDR3 has 14 residues. CDR3: CASSDRTANTEAFF. CDR3 DNA: TGTGCCAGCAGTGATAGGACAGCGAACACTGAAGCTTTCTTT.

The rearrangement links TRBV9 to TRBJ2-1; TRBD2 is a possible D gene (6 bases). The CDR3 consists of 12 residues. CDR1 SGDLS and CDR2 YYNGEE come from the germline V gene. Between the trimmed V and J ends, which lost 0 bases and 10 bases, there was a span of 8 bases. The CDR3 protein is CASSVEEGEQFF. The CDR3 coding sequence is TGTGCCAGCAGCGTAGAGGAGGGCGAGCAGTTCTTC.

The chain has TRBV5-1 and TRBJ2-1; 11 bases line up with TRBD2. CDR3 length equals 15 residues. V dropped 4 bases and J dropped 6; count of bases not matched to a gene: 6. Germline lookup yields CDR1 SGHRS and CDR2 YFSETQ. The CDR3 loop reads CASSTSGSWGNEQFF. CDR3 sequence (DNA): TGCGCCAGCAGCACTAGCGGGAGTTGGGGCAATGAGCAGTTCTTC.

The gene calls are TRBV11-2 and TRBJ2-2; tentatively, D is TRBD2 (6 bases). CDR1 and CDR2 (germline): SGHAT, FQNNGV. V was pared by 5 bases and J by 8 bases, with 9 bases between. This CDR3 spans 12 amino acids. The CDR3 sequence is CASSGGVGELFF. CDR3 nucleotides: TGTGCCAGCAGCGGAGGGGTAGGGGAGCTGTTTTTT.

V gene TRBV29-1 combines with J gene TRBJ2-5; no clear D gene. Germline V gene data show CDR1 as SQVTM and CDR2 as ANQGSEA. CDR3 size: 12 residues. Trimming stripped 6 bases from V and 1 base from J, with 9 bases between. DNA for the CDR3: TGCAGCGTGCGACTTTCCCAAGAGACCCAGTACTTC. It yields the protein CSVRLSQETQYF.

The CDR3 sequence: CASSPTVAGEKLFF. The CDR3 DNA reads as TGTGCCAGCAGTCCAACCGTAGCGGGTGAAAAACTGTTTTTT. This chain uses TRBV9 with TRBJ1-4; D remains ambiguous. Trimming removed 5 bases at V and 7 bases at J, with 15 bases between. The V gene's germline CDR1 is SGDLS and CDR2 YYNGEE. CDR3 length equals 14 residues.

This clone was recorded once. The rearrangement uses TRBV29-1 and TRBJ1-4; D is unresolved. This CDR3 has 14 amino acids. With 1 base removed from V and 7 bases from J, the gap between germline ends came to 13 bases. The germline V gene encodes CDR1 SQVTM and CDR2 ANQGSEA. This CDR3 reads CSVEGGIRGEKLFF. The CDR3 DNA reads TGCAGCGTTGAAGGCGGGATCCGCGGTGAAAAACTGTTTTTT.

The V gene is TRBV3-1 (or the pseudogene TRBV3-2), the J gene TRBJ1-6; tentatively, D is TRBD1 (6 bases). The CDR3 contains 15 residues. Germline values: CDR1 LGHDT, CDR2 YNNKEL (reference sequence). Trimming removed 3 bases at V and 6 bases at J, with 12 bases between. The CDR3 loop reads CASSHLQGRNSPLHF. In nucleotides, the CDR3 is TGTGCCAGCAGCCACCTACAGGGTCGTAATTCACCCCTCCACTTT.

This clone was seen just once. J is TRBJ1-4 and V is TRBV18, with TRBD1 identical over 8 bases. Germline assignment: CDR1 KGHSH and CDR2 LQKENI. V was clipped by 5 bases and J by 7 bases; unmatched bases: 6. The length of the CDR3 is 14 residues. CDR3 coding DNA: TGTGCCAGCTCAGGGCAGGGGGCGAGTGAAAAACTGTTTTTT. Its translation: CASSGQGASEKLFF.